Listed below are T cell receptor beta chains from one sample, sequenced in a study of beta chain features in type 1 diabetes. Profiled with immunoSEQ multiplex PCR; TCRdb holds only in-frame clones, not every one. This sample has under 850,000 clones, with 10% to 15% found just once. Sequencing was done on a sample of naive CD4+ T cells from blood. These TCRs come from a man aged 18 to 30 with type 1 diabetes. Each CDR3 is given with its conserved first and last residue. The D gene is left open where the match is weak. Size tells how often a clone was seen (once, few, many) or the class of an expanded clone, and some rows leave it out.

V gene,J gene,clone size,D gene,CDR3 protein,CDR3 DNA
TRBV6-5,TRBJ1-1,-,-,CASSNTFTGNTEAFF,TGTGCCAGCAGCAACACATTCACAGGGAACACTGAAGCTTTCTTT
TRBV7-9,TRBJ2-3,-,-,CASTSDKNTDTQYF,TGTGCCAGCACCTCGGACAAGAACACAGATACGCAGTATTTT
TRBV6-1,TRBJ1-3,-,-,CASRTAYSGNTIYF,TGTGCCAGCAGGACAGCTTACTCTGGAAACACCATATATTTT
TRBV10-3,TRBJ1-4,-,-,CAISIQPTNEKLFF,TGTGCCATCAGCATACAACCAACTAATGAAAAACTGTTTTTT
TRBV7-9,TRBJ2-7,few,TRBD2,CASSLGGEASYEQYF,TGTGCCAGCAGCTTGGGAGGGGAGGCGAGCTACGAGCAGTACTTC
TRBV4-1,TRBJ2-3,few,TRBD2,CASGRGASTDTQYF,TGCGCCAGCGGGCGGGGGGCTAGCACAGATACGCAGTATTTT
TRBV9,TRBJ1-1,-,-,CASSPGEGMNTEAFF,TGTGCCAGCAGCCCGGGGGAGGGTATGAACACTGAAGCTTTCTTT
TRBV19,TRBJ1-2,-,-,CASGAGYTF,TGTGCCAGTGGCGCGGGCTACACCTTC
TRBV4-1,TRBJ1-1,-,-,CASSQDQGVRAEAFF,TGCGCCAGCAGCCAAGATCAAGGGGTACGCGCTGAAGCTTTCTTT
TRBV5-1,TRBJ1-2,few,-,CASSLAGDYGYTF,TGCGCCAGCAGCTTGGCAGGGGACTATGGCTACACCTTC
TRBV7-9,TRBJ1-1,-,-,CASSSKAQNTEAFF,TGTGCCAGCAGCTCTAAAGCCCAGAACACTGAAGCTTTCTTT
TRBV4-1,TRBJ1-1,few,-,CASSPRGDTEAFF,TGCGCCAGCAGCCCACGGGGAGACACTGAAGCTTTCTTT
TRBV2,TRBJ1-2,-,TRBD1,CASSGQGAIGYGYTF,TGTGCCAGCAGTGGACAGGGCGCTATTGGCTATGGCTACACCTTC
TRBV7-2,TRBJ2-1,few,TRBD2,CASSLVASGGAYNEQFF,TGTGCCAGCAGCTTAGTAGCTAGCGGGGGGGCCTACAATGAGCAGTTCTTC
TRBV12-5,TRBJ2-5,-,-,CASGPKETQYF,TGTGCTAGTGGACCCAAAGAGACCCAGTACTTC
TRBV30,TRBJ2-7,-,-,CAWTPFWGSEQYF,TGTGCCTGGACCCCCTTCTGGGGGTCCGAGCAGTACTTC
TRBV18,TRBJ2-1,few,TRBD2,CASSPRLAGRGNEQFF,TGTGCCAGCTCACCAAGACTAGCGGGTCGGGGCAATGAGCAGTTCTTC
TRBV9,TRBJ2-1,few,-,CASSEAPFSEQFF,TGTGCCAGCAGCGAGGCTCCCTTCAGTGAGCAGTTCTTC
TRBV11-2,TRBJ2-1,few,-,CASRPPGTDYNEQFF,TGTGCCAGCAGGCCACCAGGGACGGACTACAATGAGCAGTTCTTC
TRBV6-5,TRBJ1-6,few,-,CASSYSDPSPLHF,TGTGCCAGCAGTTACTCGGATCCTTCACCCCTCCACTTT
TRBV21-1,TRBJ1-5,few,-,CASSKGEGQPQHF,TGTGCCAGCAGCAAAGGAGAGGGGCAGCCCCAGCATTTT
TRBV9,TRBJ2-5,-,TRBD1,CASSVTGAQETQYF,TGTGCCAGCAGCGTAACAGGGGCCCAAGAGACCCAGTACTTC
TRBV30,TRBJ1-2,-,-,CAWSDLQLWYTF,TGTGCCTGGAGTGACCTCCAGCTCTGGTACACCTTC
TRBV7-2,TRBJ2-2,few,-,CASSLGRQNTGELFF,TGTGCCAGCAGCTTAGGGAGACAGAACACCGGGGAGCTGTTTTTT
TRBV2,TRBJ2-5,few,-,CATTGEGTETQYF,TGTGCCACGACGGGAGAGGGCACAGAGACCCAGTACTTC